Following are 8 T cell receptor beta chains from one sample sequenced in a study of CD8 T cells in ankylosing spondylitis. TCRdb analysed the 5' RACE reads with MiXCR anew, one entry per CDR3 protein. Altogether 200,000 or so distinct CDR3 sequences are present, around 13% being singletons, with the ten largest covering 11%. Sequenced material: blood, either unsorted or a sorted T cell fraction (not recorded which). The receptor source for this set is a female donor with ankylosing spondylitis or in good health (not recorded which).

The chain carries TRBV12-3 or TRBV12-4 and TRBJ1-1; perhaps TRBD1 as D (5 bases). This CDR3 spans 14 amino acids. The V end lost 3 bases, the J end lost 0 bases, and 8 bases lay between the germline ends. CDR3 amino acids: CASSLGRVNTEAFF. CDR3 DNA sequence: TGTGCCAGCAGTTTGGGCAGGGTGAACACTGAAGCTTTCTTT.

This clonotype was counted many times. V usage is TRBV19 and J usage is TRBJ1-1; D remains ambiguous. V gave up 5 bases and J gave up 0 bases, with 7 bases separating them. This CDR3 has 13 residues. CDR1 is LNHDA, CDR2 SQIVND, per germline (reference sequence). CDR3 residues: CASSPYMNTEAFF. CDR3 DNA sequence: TGTGCCAGTAGTCCGTATATGAACACTGAAGCTTTCTTT.

The table lists this clonotype with many counts. V and J are TRBV12-3 or TRBV12-4 and TRBJ2-2; 7 nucleotides match TRBD2. CDR3 size: 15 residues. Losses at the gene ends were 5 bases for V and 6 bases for J; bases not matched to a gene: 9. The CDR3 loop reads CASSPRSGGPGELFF. The CDR3 coding sequence is TGTGCCAGCAGTCCCCGTTCGGGAGGCCCCGGGGAGCTGTTTTTT.

This chain links TRBV5-1 with TRBJ2-3; TRBD2 is a possible D gene (6 bases). Germline-derived CDR1 and CDR2 are SGHRS and YFSETQ. This CDR3 is built from 16 residues. Trimming took off 7 bases at V and 0 bases at J, with 18 bases between the two ends. The CDR3 region has the DNA TGCGCCAGCCTCCGCGGGGCCAGTACTAGCACAGATACGCAGTATTTT. It encodes CASLRGASTSTDTQYF.

This clonotype was seen more than once but under ten times. V usage is TRBV7-9 and J usage is TRBJ2-7; D may be TRBD2 (5 bases). V lost 5 bases, J lost 2 bases, and 13 bases lay in between. CDR1 SEHNR and CDR2 FQNEAQ come from the germline V gene (reference sequence). This CDR3 contains 14 residues. The CDR3 DNA reads TGTGCCAGCAGCCCTGCGGGCTTACCCTACGAGCAGTACTTC. Amino acid sequence: CASSPAGLPYEQYF.

As for this clonotype: A read error may be the cause here, since a much bigger clone is one base away. V and J are TRBV3-1 and TRBJ2-5; 9 nucleotides align to TRBD2. CDR3 length: 16 amino acids. Germline CDR1 and CDR2: LGHDT and YNNKEL (reference sequence). CDR3 residues: CVSSQVSGSLFGTQYF. CDR3 coding DNA: TGTGTCAGCAGCCAAGTTAGCGGGAGCTTATTCGGGACCCAGTACTTC.

The rearrangement uses TRBV5-1 and TRBJ1-4; tentatively, D is TRBD1 (6 bases). Germline CDR1 and CDR2: SGHRS and YFSETQ. This CDR3 is 14 amino acids long. V was cut by 4 bases and J by 6 bases, with 13 bases left in between. In nucleotides, the CDR3 is TGCGCCAGCAGCCGGATGGGGGGCGATGAAAAACTGTTTTTT. It is translated as CASSRMGGDEKLFF.

This clonotype was observed a handful of times. The V gene is TRBV5-1, the J gene TRBJ2-3; 7 nucleotides match TRBD2. The V gene end was trimmed by 0 bases and the J gene end by 3 bases; junction bases not matched to a gene: 4. Germline V CDR1 and CDR2: SGHRS, YFSETQ. The CDR3 runs to 15 residues. The CDR3 nucleotides read TGCGCCAGCAGCTTGGACCGGGAGGCAACAGATACGCAGTATTTT. Protein product: CASSLDREATDTQYF.